These T cell receptor beta chains were read from a single sample in a study of cytomegalovirus exposure and HLA in healthy donors. The protocol was immunoSEQ multiplex PCR, while the TCRdb copy is restricted to in-frame clones and leaves out a portion. In the table there are about 190,000 clones, about nine tenths of which are singletons. Sequenced: PBMCs. The receptors here all came from a man aged 30-40 years in good health and CMV-seronegative. The CDR3 runs from the conserved cysteine through the conserved F or W. D genes are given only for firm matches. A row's size may be missing; if present it is once, few, many or a size class.

J gene: TRBJ2-3
clone size: -
V gene: TRBV6-1
D gene: TRBD2
CDR3 DNA: TGTGCCAGCATGTCTAGCGGGAGGACAGATACGCAGTATTTT
CDR3 protein: CASMSSGRTDTQYF

J gene: TRBJ1-2
clone size: few
V gene: TRBV5-1
D gene: -
CDR3 DNA: TGCGCCAGCAGCCCGGACAGCTATGGCTACACCTTC
CDR3 protein: CASSPDSYGYTF

J gene: TRBJ2-7
clone size: -
V gene: TRBV4-1
D gene: -
CDR3 DNA: TGCGCCAGCAGCCAAGATTTCAGGTTGGCCTACGAGCAGTACTTC
CDR3 protein: CASSQDFRLAYEQYF

J gene: TRBJ2-2
clone size: -
V gene: TRBV6-5
D gene: TRBD2
CDR3 DNA: TGTGCCAGCAGGAGCGGGGCTACGAACACCGGGGAGCTGTTTTTT
CDR3 protein: CASRSGATNTGELFF

J gene: TRBJ2-7
clone size: -
V gene: TRBV2
D gene: TRBD1
CDR3 DNA: TGTGCCAGCAGTGGGACAGGTTTCTACGAGCAGTACTTC
CDR3 protein: CASSGTGFYEQYF

J gene: TRBJ1-1
clone size: few
V gene: TRBV7-2
D gene: -
CDR3 DNA: TGTGCCAGCAGCTTTCAGGGGCGCGACACTGAAGCTTTCTTT
CDR3 protein: CASSFQGRDTEAFF

J gene: TRBJ1-6
clone size: -
V gene: TRBV10-3
D gene: -
CDR3 DNA: TGTGCCATCAGTGCAGGCCCTACTGGTTCACCCCTCCACTTT
CDR3 protein: CAISAGPTGSPLHF

J gene: TRBJ2-3
clone size: once
V gene: TRBV5-1
D gene: TRBD2
CDR3 DNA: TGCGCCAGCAGCTTGGATGGCGGGGGTAGCACAGATACGCAGTATTTT
CDR3 protein: CASSLDGGGSTDTQYF

J gene: TRBJ1-6
clone size: -
V gene: TRBV28
D gene: -
CDR3 DNA: TGTGCCAGCAGAACACCCTCCCAGGGCTCTAATAATTCACCCCTCCACTTT
CDR3 protein: CASRTPSQGSNNSPLHF

J gene: TRBJ1-5
clone size: -
V gene: TRBV15
D gene: -
CDR3 DNA: TGTGCCACCAGCTTCGACAGGAACAATCAGCCCCAGCATTTT
CDR3 protein: CATSFDRNNQPQHF

J gene: TRBJ1-1
clone size: -
V gene: TRBV5-4
D gene: -
CDR3 DNA: TGTGCCAGCAGCTTGGCCTGGGGGGAGACTGAAGCTTTCTTT
CDR3 protein: CASSLAWGETEAFF

J gene: TRBJ1-5
clone size: -
V gene: TRBV18
D gene: -
CDR3 DNA: TGTGCCAGCTCCCTCGACAGATATAGCAATCAGCCCCAGCATTTT
CDR3 protein: CASSLDRYSNQPQHF

J gene: TRBJ1-5
clone size: -
V gene: TRBV18
D gene: -
CDR3 DNA: TGTGCCAGCTCACCCGGGCTGGGGACACCTTCCGGTCAGCCCCAGCATTTT
CDR3 protein: CASSPGLGTPSGQPQHF

J gene: TRBJ1-2
clone size: -
V gene: TRBV2
D gene: TRBD1
CDR3 DNA: TGTGCCAGCAGCCAGGGCCCGGGACAGCAATTATATGGCTACACCTTC
CDR3 protein: CASSQGPGQQLYGYTF

J gene: TRBJ1-5
clone size: -
V gene: TRBV7-9
D gene: -
CDR3 DNA: TGTGCCAGCAGCTTAAATTTGGGGGCGGTTAATCAGCCCCAGCATTTT
CDR3 protein: CASSLNLGAVNQPQHF

J gene: TRBJ2-7
clone size: -
V gene: TRBV2
D gene: -
CDR3 DNA: TGTGCCCCCCAAGCCGAGACAAGCTCCTACGAGCAGTACTTC
CDR3 protein: CAPQAETSSYEQYF

J gene: TRBJ1-1
clone size: -
V gene: TRBV7-6
D gene: -
CDR3 DNA: TGTGCCAGCAGCTTAGGCGGGGGCACTGAAGCTTTCTTT
CDR3 protein: CASSLGGGTEAFF

J gene: TRBJ1-1
clone size: -
V gene: TRBV4-3
D gene: -
CDR3 DNA: TGCGCCAGCAGCCAAGATGGCAGGGCCTGGAACACTGAAGCTTTCTTT
CDR3 protein: CASSQDGRAWNTEAFF

J gene: TRBJ1-2
clone size: once
V gene: TRBV7-9
D gene: TRBD1
CDR3 DNA: TGTTCCAGCAGCTTAGACAGGGACTATGGCTACACCTTC
CDR3 protein: CSSSLDRDYGYTF

J gene: TRBJ1-1
clone size: -
V gene: TRBV7-9
D gene: -
CDR3 DNA: TGTTCCAGCAGCCCACGGGGGGATCGGAACACTGAAGCTTTCTTT
CDR3 protein: CSSSPRGDRNTEAFF

J gene: TRBJ2-5
clone size: -
V gene: TRBV19
D gene: -
CDR3 DNA: TGTGCCAGTAGCCTAAACGGGGGAGAGACCCAGTACTTC
CDR3 protein: CASSLNGGETQYF

J gene: TRBJ2-5
clone size: -
V gene: TRBV28
D gene: TRBD2
CDR3 DNA: TGTGCCAGCAGTTTCCCGGGAGGGGTAGGGGAGACCCAGTACTTC
CDR3 protein: CASSFPGGVGETQYF

J gene: TRBJ2-1
clone size: -
V gene: TRBV5-6
D gene: -
CDR3 DNA: TGTGCCAGCAGCCTGGTGGGAGTTTCCTACAATGAGCAGTTCTTC
CDR3 protein: CASSLVGVSYNEQFF